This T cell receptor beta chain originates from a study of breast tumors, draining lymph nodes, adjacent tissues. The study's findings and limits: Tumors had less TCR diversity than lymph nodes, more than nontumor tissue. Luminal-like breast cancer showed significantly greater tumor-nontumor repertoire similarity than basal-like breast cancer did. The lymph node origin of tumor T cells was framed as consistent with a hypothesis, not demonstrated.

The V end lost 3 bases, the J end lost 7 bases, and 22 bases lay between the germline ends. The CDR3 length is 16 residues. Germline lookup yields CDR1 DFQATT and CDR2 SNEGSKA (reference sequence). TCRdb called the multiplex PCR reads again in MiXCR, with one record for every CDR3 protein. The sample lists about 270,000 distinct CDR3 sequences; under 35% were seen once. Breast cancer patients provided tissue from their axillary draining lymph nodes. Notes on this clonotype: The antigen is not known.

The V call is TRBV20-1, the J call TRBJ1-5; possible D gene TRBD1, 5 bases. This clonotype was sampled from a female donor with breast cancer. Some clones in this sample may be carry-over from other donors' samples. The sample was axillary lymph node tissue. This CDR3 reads CSASDGGGEQGQPQHF. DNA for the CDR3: TGCAGTGCTAGCGATGGCGGGGGTGAGCAAGGGCAGCCCCAGCATTTT.